This T cell receptor (beta chain) originates from a study of blood T cell repertoires in COVID-19. Whole-study context: From the United States, Italy and Spain came samples of acute and convalescent COVID-19. The cDNA or gDNA used as material had been derived from T cells, B-cell-depleted T cells, or PBMCs.

Per the original methods: Reference gene primer amplification in the assay estimated nucleated cell counts. Method: immunoSEQ multiplex PCR; TCRdb's copy keeps in-frame clones and lacks some. V, J and clone size reflect that table, while D and trimming were determined from the DNA. Among 150,000 or so clones listed, about 80% were seen once. The V end was cut by 2 bases, the J end by 6 bases, with 16 bases between. This CDR3 has 16 amino acids. Looked up from germline, CDR1 is LGHDT and CDR2 is YNNKEL (reference sequence). The sample comprised peripheral blood. The chain carries TRBV3-1 (or the pseudogene TRBV3-2) and TRBJ2-2; D may be TRBD1 (6 bases). The receptor was isolated from a woman aged 60-70 years with acute or convalescent COVID-19. DNA for the CDR3: TGTGCCAGCAGCCAAATAGGCAGGGGAAGAGCCGGGGAGCTGTTTTTT. It codes for CASSQIGRGRAGELFF.